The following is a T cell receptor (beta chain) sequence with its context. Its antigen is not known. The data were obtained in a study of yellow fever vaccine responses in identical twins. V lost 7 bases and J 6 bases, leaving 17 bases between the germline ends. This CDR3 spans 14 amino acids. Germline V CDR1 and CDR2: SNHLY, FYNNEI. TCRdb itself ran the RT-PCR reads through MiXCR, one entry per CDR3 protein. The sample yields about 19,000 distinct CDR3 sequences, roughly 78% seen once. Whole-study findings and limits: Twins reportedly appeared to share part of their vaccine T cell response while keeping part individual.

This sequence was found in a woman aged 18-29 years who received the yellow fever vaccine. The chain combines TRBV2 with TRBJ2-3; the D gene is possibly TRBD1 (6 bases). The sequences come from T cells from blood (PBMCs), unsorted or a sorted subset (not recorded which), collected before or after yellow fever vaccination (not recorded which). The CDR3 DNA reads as TGTGCCAGCAATTATAAGGGGGTTCGGGATACGCAGTATTTT. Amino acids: CASNYKGVRDTQYF. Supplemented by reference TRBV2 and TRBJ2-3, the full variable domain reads EPEVTQTPSHQVTQMGQEVILRCVPISNHLYFYWYRQILGQKVEFLVSFYNNEISEKSEIFDDQFSVERPDGSNFTLKIRSTKLEDSAMYFCASNYKGVRDTQYFGPGTRLTVL.